This T cell receptor beta chain was profiled in a study of T cells in Graves' hyperthyroidism and ophthalmopathy. Study in general: At initial diagnosis, before any treatment had begun, peripheral blood was obtained.

This clonotype was counted a few times. Its specificity is not known. J was trimmed by 1 base and V by 4 bases; bases with no gene match: 16. Per the germline V gene, CDR1 is SGHRS and CDR2 is YFSETQ. The length of the CDR3 is 18 residues. Overall study results and limits: Ophthalmopathy stood apart from stable hyperthyroidism in a 13 V-J model.

The hyperthyroidism was newly diagnosed and had lasted under 2 months; the patients were aged 18 to 65. TCR beta CDR3 regions were amplified from RNA transcripts. An initial round of RT-PCR targeting the TCR CDR3 relied on the HTBI primer set. A single record per CDR3 protein comes from TCRdb applying MiXCR to the multiplex PCR reads. The sample carries approximately 400,000 distinct CDR3 sequences, about 15% recorded once. The sequence derives from a woman in her 30s with Graves' hyperthyroidism. The material sequenced was blood. The rearrangement joins TRBV5-1 to TRBJ2-5; TRBD1 aligns across 7 bases. The CDR3 DNA sequence: TGCGCCAGCAGCCACGGGGACAGCGCTCTTAACCTCCAAGAGACCCAGTACTTC. Its translation is CASSHGDSALNLQETQYF.